The rows below give T cell receptor beta chains drawn from one sample of a study of shared clonotypes between healthy human individuals. This table comes from immunoSEQ multiplex PCR, and its TCRdb copy is limited to in-frame clones, with some not included. The table records roughly 300,000 clones, more than 75% of them present only once. The sample taken for sequencing was memory CD8+ T cells sorted from blood. The receptor source for this set is a young man in good health. Both conserved end residues are part of each CDR3. A D gene is named only where the DNA matches it firmly. Only some rows state a clone size, as once, few, many or a class for expanded clones.

j_call clone_size v_call d_call cdr3_length cdr3_aa cdr3_nt
TRBJ1-4 . TRBV10-2 TRBD1 18 CASSVMGQGHATNEKLFF TGCGCCAGCAGCGTAATGGGACAGGGCCATGCAACTAATGAAAAACTGTTTTTT
TRBJ2-1 . TRBV27 . 14 CASSLSTANNEQFF TGTGCCAGCAGTTTATCGACAGCTAACAATGAGCAGTTCTTC
TRBJ2-5 . TRBV6-1 TRBD1 15 CASSDGTVAQETQYF TGTGCCAGCAGTGACGGGACAGTCGCCCAAGAGACCCAGTACTTC
TRBJ1-3 . TRBV27 . 16 CASSPSAGESGNTIYF TGTGCCAGCAGTCCCTCGGCAGGGGAGTCCGGAAACACCATATATTTT
TRBJ2-7 . TRBV5-1 . 13 CASSWGPTYEQYF TGCGCCAGCAGTTGGGGGCCTACCTACGAGCAGTACTTC
TRBJ2-3 few TRBV28 . 16 CASSFYSSGSTDTQYF TGTGCCAGCAGTTTTTATTCCAGCGGAAGCACAGATACGCAGTATTTT
TRBJ1-1 . TRBV18 . 16 CASSPQFVTPDTEAFF TGTGCCAGCTCACCACAGTTCGTTACACCGGACACTGAAGCTTTCTTT
TRBJ1-2 few TRBV5-6 . 13 CASSWGRYEGYTF TGTGCCAGCAGCTGGGGCAGGTACGAGGGCTACACCTTC
TRBJ1-6 . TRBV30 TRBD1 12 CAYDRDNSPLHF TGTGCCTACGACAGGGATAATTCACCCCTCCACTTT
TRBJ1-1 . TRBV18 TRBD1 15 CASSHPGGGDTEAFF TGTGCCAGCTCACACCCAGGGGGCGGGGACACTGAAGCTTTCTTT
TRBJ2-4 . TRBV27 TRBD1 18 CASSLGQGIGKAKNIQYF TGTGCCAGCAGTTTGGGACAGGGGATAGGTAAAGCCAAAAACATTCAGTACTTC
TRBJ1-1 . TRBV28 TRBD1 14 CASSPTGAWTEAFF TGTGCCAGCAGTCCAACAGGGGCGTGGACTGAAGCTTTCTTT
TRBJ2-7 . TRBV27 . 13 CASSLGRSYEQYF TGTGCCAGCAGTTTGGGACGGAGCTACGAGCAGTACTTC
TRBJ1-4 . TRBV6-5 TRBD1 14 CASRLWDSEEKLFF TGTGCCAGCAGGTTGTGGGACAGTGAAGAAAAACTGTTTTTT
TRBJ2-1 few TRBV4-1 . 14 CASSQVEGGGEQFF TGCGCCAGCAGCCAAGTGGAGGGAGGAGGGGAGCAGTTCTTC
TRBJ2-2 . TRBV28 . 15 CASSLRGLGTGELFF TGTGCCAGCAGTTTAAGAGGGCTAGGGACCGGGGAGCTGTTTTTT
TRBJ1-1 . TRBV5-1 . 16 CASSLLVPGEGTEAFF TGCGCCAGCAGCTTGCTTGTTCCAGGGGAAGGTACTGAAGCTTTCTTT
TRBJ2-7 . TRBV4-3 . 14 CASSQGQLSPGQYF TGCGCCAGCAGCCAAGGACAGCTATCCCCCGGGCAGTACTTC
TRBJ2-7 . TRBV9 . 15 CASSVGTQNSYEQYF TGTGCCAGCAGCGTGGGGACACAGAACTCCTACGAGCAGTACTTC
TRBJ2-7 . TRBV7-9 TRBD1 13 CASSLRQGYEQYF TGTGCCAGCAGCCTACGACAGGGCTACGAGCAGTACTTC
TRBJ1-2 once TRBV7-9 . 17 CASSPPVAPRPNYGYTF TGTGCCAGCAGCCCTCCGGTCGCTCCAAGGCCCAACTATGGCTACACCTTC
TRBJ2-3 . TRBV7-2 TRBD2 16 CASSLVLAGGPDTQYF TGTGCCAGCAGCTTAGTGCTAGCGGGAGGGCCGGATACGCAGTATTTT
TRBJ1-2 . TRBV7-9 TRBD1 14 CASSSKGQAYGYTF TGTGCCAGCAGCTCGAAAGGACAGGCCTATGGCTACACCTTC
TRBJ2-3 . TRBV27 TRBD1 15 CASSRTGSHTDTQYF TGTGCCAGCAGTCGGACAGGGTCGCATACAGATACGCAGTATTTT
TRBJ2-3 . TRBV9 . 12 CASSVGLDTQYF TGTGCCAGCAGCGTAGGGTTGGATACGCAGTATTTT
TRBJ2-1 . TRBV7-6 TRBD1 15 CASSLETGPYNEQFF TGTGCCAGCAGCTTAGAGACAGGGCCCTACAATGAGCAGTTCTTC
TRBJ1-1 . TRBV28 . 14 CASSLGGENTEAFF TGTGCCAGCAGTTTAGGGGGGGAGAACACTGAAGCTTTCTTT
TRBJ2-1 . TRBV5-1 . 17 CASSSDRTRRALNEQFF TGCGCCAGCAGCTCGGATCGTACTCGCAGGGCGCTCAATGAGCAGTTCTTC
TRBJ2-3 . TRBV7-2 . 13 CASSYPGPDTQYF TGTGCCAGCAGCTACCCAGGGCCAGATACGCAGTATTTT